The rows below give T cell receptor beta chains drawn from one sample of a study of blood T cell repertoires in COVID-19. Measured with immunoSEQ multiplex PCR; TCRdb has only the in-frame clones, and not every one. The sample consists of tens of thousands of clones, around 86% of them appearing once. Sequenced input: peripheral blood. The receptors stem from a human donor in a cohort sampled during active COVID-19. Both conserved end residues are part of each CDR3. The order of the fields is CDR3 protein, CDR3 DNA, D gene, J gene, V gene, clone size. A D gene is named only where the DNA matches it firmly. Rows may omit the clone size; those that give it use once, few, many or a size class.

CDR3aa: CASSAEHTEAFF; CDR3nt: TGTGCCAGCAGCGCAGAACACACTGAAGCTTTCTTT; d_gene: -; j_gene: TRBJ1-1; v_gene: TRBV5-4; abundance: -
CDR3aa: CASSSEGQIYEQYF; CDR3nt: TGTGCCAGCAGCTCCGAGGGACAGATTTACGAGCAGTACTTC; d_gene: TRBD1; j_gene: TRBJ2-7; v_gene: TRBV11-2; abundance: once
CDR3aa: CASSGTGAYNEQFF; CDR3nt: TGTGCCAGCAGTGGGACAGGGGCTTACAATGAGCAGTTCTTC; d_gene: TRBD1; j_gene: TRBJ2-1; v_gene: TRBV28; abundance: -
CDR3aa: CASSSHGGARSPLHF; CDR3nt: TGTGCCAGCAGTTCCCACGGGGGGGCTAGGTCACCCCTCCACTTT; d_gene: -; j_gene: TRBJ1-6; v_gene: TRBV25-1; abundance: -
CDR3aa: CASSLLTGPNSPLHF; CDR3nt: TGTGCCAGCAGCTTATTGACAGGGCCGAATTCACCCCTCCACTTT; d_gene: TRBD1; j_gene: TRBJ1-6; v_gene: TRBV7-2; abundance: -
CDR3aa: CSASPPGTNNYGYTF; CDR3nt: TGCAGTGCTAGTCCTCCGGGAACGAATAACTATGGCTACACCTTC; d_gene: -; j_gene: TRBJ1-2; v_gene: TRBV20-1; abundance: -
CDR3aa: CATSGPRETGELFF; CDR3nt: TGTGCCACCAGCGGGCCCCGGGAAACCGGGGAGCTGTTTTTT; d_gene: -; j_gene: TRBJ2-2; v_gene: TRBV15; abundance: -
CDR3aa: CASSPGGANGDEQYF; CDR3nt: TGTGCCAGCAGCCCAGGGGGCGCGAACGGAGACGAGCAGTACTTC; d_gene: TRBD1; j_gene: TRBJ2-7; v_gene: TRBV9; abundance: -
CDR3aa: CASSLAVASGRTKLYNEQFF; CDR3nt: TGTGCCAGCAGCTTAGCGGTTGCCAGCGGGAGGACCAAGTTGTACAATGAGCAGTTCTTC; d_gene: TRBD2; j_gene: TRBJ2-1; v_gene: TRBV7-2; abundance: medium-sized
CDR3aa: CAGGSGNPHEQYF; CDR3nt: TGTGCCGGAGGAAGCGGGAACCCCCACGAGCAGTACTTC; d_gene: TRBD2; j_gene: TRBJ2-7; v_gene: TRBV28; abundance: -
CDR3aa: CASSEIRDTPYEQYF; CDR3nt: TGTGCCAGTAGTGAGATCCGGGACACACCCTACGAGCAGTACTTC; d_gene: -; j_gene: TRBJ2-7; v_gene: TRBV19; abundance: -
CDR3aa: CASSHAGSNQPQHF; CDR3nt: TGTGCCAGCAGCCATGCAGGGAGCAATCAGCCCCAGCATTTT; d_gene: -; j_gene: TRBJ1-5; v_gene: TRBV3-1/TRBV3-2; abundance: -
CDR3aa: CASRGLAGNYEQYF; CDR3nt: TGTGCCAGCCGGGGACTAGCGGGTAATTACGAGCAGTACTTC; d_gene: TRBD2; j_gene: TRBJ2-7; v_gene: TRBV7-9; abundance: -
CDR3aa: CASSKSPLTRDTQYF; CDR3nt: TGTGCCAGCAGCAAAAGCCCCTTGACACGAGATACGCAGTATTTT; d_gene: -; j_gene: TRBJ2-3; v_gene: TRBV21-1; abundance: -
CDR3aa: CASSSSSGRGNEQFF; CDR3nt: TGCGCCAGCAGCTCCTCTAGCGGGAGAGGTAATGAGCAGTTCTTC; d_gene: TRBD2; j_gene: TRBJ2-1; v_gene: TRBV5-1; abundance: -
CDR3aa: CASGRVGNEKLFF; CDR3nt: TGCGCCAGCGGCAGGGTGGGTAATGAAAAACTGTTTTTT; d_gene: -; j_gene: TRBJ1-4; v_gene: TRBV4-1; abundance: -
CDR3aa: CASVLAGGPFPSYEQYF; CDR3nt: TGTGCTAGTGTCCTAGCGGGAGGGCCTTTTCCCTCCTACGAGCAGTACTTC; d_gene: TRBD2; j_gene: TRBJ2-7; v_gene: TRBV12-5; abundance: -
CDR3aa: CASSSSGRTDTQYF; CDR3nt: TGTGCCAGCAGTTCTAGCGGGAGAACAGATACGCAGTATTTT; d_gene: TRBD2; j_gene: TRBJ2-3; v_gene: TRBV27; abundance: once
CDR3aa: CASSRAGGITGELFF; CDR3nt: TGTGCCAGCAGCCGAGCGGGAGGGATTACCGGGGAGCTGTTTTTT; d_gene: TRBD2; j_gene: TRBJ2-2; v_gene: TRBV7-8; abundance: -
CDR3aa: CASSPRGSGTGNTEAFF; CDR3nt: TGTGCCAGCAGTCCGCGGGGGTCCGGGACAGGGAACACTGAAGCTTTCTTT; d_gene: TRBD1; j_gene: TRBJ1-1; v_gene: TRBV6-6; abundance: -
CDR3aa: CASTPGPNNYEQYF; CDR3nt: TGCGCCAGCACGCCGGGTCCGAATAACTACGAGCAGTACTTC; d_gene: -; j_gene: TRBJ2-7; v_gene: TRBV5-1; abundance: -
CDR3aa: CAISDQGLGETQYF; CDR3nt: TGTGCCATCAGTGATCAGGGACTCGGGGAGACCCAGTACTTC; d_gene: -; j_gene: TRBJ2-5; v_gene: TRBV10-3; abundance: -
CDR3aa: CASSFPQHEQYF; CDR3nt: TGTGCCAGCAGTTTTCCACAGCACGAGCAGTACTTC; d_gene: -; j_gene: TRBJ2-7; v_gene: TRBV28; abundance: once
CDR3aa: CASAWTSGNQETQYF; CDR3nt: TGTGCCAGCGCCTGGACTAGCGGAAACCAAGAGACCCAGTACTTC; d_gene: TRBD2; j_gene: TRBJ2-5; v_gene: TRBV19; abundance: -
CDR3aa: CSASAIPGQGKAGANVLTF; CDR3nt: TGCAGTGCTAGTGCAATACCGGGACAGGGGAAGGCTGGGGCCAACGTCCTGACTTTC; d_gene: TRBD1; j_gene: TRBJ2-6; v_gene: TRBV20-1; abundance: -
CDR3aa: CASSLDHGNYGYTF; CDR3nt: TGTGCCAGCAGCTTGGATCACGGTAACTATGGCTACACCTTC; d_gene: -; j_gene: TRBJ1-2; v_gene: TRBV5-5; abundance: -
CDR3aa: CASSLYRADEQYF; CDR3nt: TGTGCCAGCAGCTTGTACAGAGCTGACGAGCAGTACTTC; d_gene: -; j_gene: TRBJ2-7; v_gene: TRBV7-9; abundance: -
CDR3aa: CASSFPAGGIGDEQFF; CDR3nt: TGTGCCAGCAGCTTTCCAGCGGGAGGAATCGGGGATGAGCAGTTCTTC; d_gene: TRBD2; j_gene: TRBJ2-1; v_gene: TRBV5-4; abundance: -